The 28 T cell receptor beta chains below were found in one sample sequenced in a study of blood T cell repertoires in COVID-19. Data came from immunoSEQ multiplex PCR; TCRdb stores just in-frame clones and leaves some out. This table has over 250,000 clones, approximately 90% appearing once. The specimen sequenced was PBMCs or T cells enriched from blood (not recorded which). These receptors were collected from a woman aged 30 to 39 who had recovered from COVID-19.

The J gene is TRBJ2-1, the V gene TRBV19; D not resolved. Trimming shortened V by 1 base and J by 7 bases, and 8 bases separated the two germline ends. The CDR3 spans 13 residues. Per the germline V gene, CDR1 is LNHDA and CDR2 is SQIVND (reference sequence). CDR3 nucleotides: TGTGCCAGTAGTATAGGAACGAGGAATGAGCAGTTCTTC. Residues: CASSIGTRNEQFF.

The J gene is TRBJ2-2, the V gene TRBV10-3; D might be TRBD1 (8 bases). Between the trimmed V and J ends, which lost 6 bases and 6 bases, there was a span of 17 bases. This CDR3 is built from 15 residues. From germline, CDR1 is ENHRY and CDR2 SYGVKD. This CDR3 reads CAIRDHTGGAGELFF. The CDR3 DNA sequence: TGTGCCATCAGGGACCACACAGGGGGGGCCGGGGAGCTGTTTTTT.

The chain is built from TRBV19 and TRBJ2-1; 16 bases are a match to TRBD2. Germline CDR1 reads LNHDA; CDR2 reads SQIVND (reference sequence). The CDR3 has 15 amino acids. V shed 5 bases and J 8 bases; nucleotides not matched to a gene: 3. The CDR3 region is CASSPGTSGRDEQFF. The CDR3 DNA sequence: TGTGCCAGTAGTCCCGGGACTAGCGGGAGGGATGAGCAGTTCTTC.

The CDR3 sequence is CASSPGVRTDTQYF. The CDR3, as DNA: TGCGCCAGCAGCCCCGGAGTGCGCACAGATACGCAGTATTTT. The chain joins TRBV4-3 to TRBJ2-3; D is unresolved. CDR1 is LGHNA and CDR2 is YSLEER in the germline V gene. This CDR3 spans 14 amino acids. Between the trimmed V and J ends, which lost 4 bases and 1 base, there was a span of 9 bases.

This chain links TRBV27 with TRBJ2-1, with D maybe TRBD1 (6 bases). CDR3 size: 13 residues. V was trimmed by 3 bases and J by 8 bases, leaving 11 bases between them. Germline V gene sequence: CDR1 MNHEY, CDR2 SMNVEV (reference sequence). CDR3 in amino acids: CASSLPRGHEQFF. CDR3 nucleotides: TGTGCCAGCAGTTTGCCCAGGGGCCATGAGCAGTTCTTC.

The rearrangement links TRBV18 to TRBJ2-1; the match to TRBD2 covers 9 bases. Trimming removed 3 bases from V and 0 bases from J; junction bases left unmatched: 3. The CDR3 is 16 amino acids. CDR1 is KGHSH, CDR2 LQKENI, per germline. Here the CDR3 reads CASSPRSGSSYNEQFF. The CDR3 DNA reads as TGTGCCAGCTCACCTCGTAGCGGGAGCTCCTACAATGAGCAGTTCTTC.

Here the CDR3 reads CASTAPSGSTDTQYF. For the CDR3, the DNA is TGTGCCAGCACCGCACCTAGCGGGAGCACAGATACGCAGTATTTT. V gene TRBV6-5 combines with J gene TRBJ2-3; TRBD2 agrees at 8 bases. The CDR3 contains 15 residues. CDR1 is MNHEY, CDR2 SVGAGI, per germline. V shed 7 bases and J 0 bases; nucleotides not matched to a gene: 6.

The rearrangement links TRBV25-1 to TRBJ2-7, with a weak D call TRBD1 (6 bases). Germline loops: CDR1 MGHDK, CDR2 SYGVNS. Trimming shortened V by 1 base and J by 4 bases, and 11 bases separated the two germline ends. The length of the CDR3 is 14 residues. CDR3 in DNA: TGTGCCAGCAGTGAATTCACAGGGCGGTACGAGCAGTACTTC. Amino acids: CASSEFTGRYEQYF.

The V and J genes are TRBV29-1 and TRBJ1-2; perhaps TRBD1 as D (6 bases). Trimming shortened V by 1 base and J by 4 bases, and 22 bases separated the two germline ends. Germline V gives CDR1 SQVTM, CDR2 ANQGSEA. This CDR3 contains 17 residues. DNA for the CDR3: TGCAGCGTTGAAGCCCAGGCAGGGGTAGGATTCACCTATGGCTACACCTTC. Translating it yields CSVEAQAGVGFTYGYTF.

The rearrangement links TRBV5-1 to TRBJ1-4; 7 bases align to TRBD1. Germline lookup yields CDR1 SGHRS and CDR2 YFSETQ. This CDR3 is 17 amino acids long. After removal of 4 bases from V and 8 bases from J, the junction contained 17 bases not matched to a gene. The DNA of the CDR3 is TGCGCCAGCAGCCTAGGGACAGCCCACTCGAATCGGGAAAAACTGTTTTTT. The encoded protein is CASSLGTAHSNREKLFF.

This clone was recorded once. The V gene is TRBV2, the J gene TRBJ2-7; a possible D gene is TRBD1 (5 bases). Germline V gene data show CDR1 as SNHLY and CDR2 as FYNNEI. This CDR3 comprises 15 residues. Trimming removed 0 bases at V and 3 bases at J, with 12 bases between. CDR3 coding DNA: TGTGCCAGCAGTGAAGCTCGAAGGGGAAGCTACGAGCAGTACTTC. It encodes CASSEARRGSYEQYF.

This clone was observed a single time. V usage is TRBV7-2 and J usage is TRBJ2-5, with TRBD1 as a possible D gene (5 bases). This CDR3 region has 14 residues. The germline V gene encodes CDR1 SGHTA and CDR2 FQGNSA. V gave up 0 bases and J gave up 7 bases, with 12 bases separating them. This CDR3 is CASSLASGSGTQYF. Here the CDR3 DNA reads TGTGCCAGCAGCTTAGCGTCAGGGTCCGGGACCCAGTACTTC. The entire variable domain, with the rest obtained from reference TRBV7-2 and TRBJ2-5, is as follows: GAGVSQSPSNKVTEKGKDVELRCDPISGHTALYWYRQSLGQGLEFLIYFQGNSAPDKSGLPSDRFSAERTGGSVSTLTIQRTQQEDSAVYLCASSLASGSGTQYFGPGTRLLVL.

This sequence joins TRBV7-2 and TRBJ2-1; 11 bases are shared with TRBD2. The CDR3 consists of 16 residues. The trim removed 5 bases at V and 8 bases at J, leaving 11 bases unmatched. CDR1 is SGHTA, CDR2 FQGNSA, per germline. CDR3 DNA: TGTGCCAGCAGCGCTCCGGGACTAGCGGTTGGGGATGAGCAGTTCTTC. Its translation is CASSAPGLAVGDEQFF.

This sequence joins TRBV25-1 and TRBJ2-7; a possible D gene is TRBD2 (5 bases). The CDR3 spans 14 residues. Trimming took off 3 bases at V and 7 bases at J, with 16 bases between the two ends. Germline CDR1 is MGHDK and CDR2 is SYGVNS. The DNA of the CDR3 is TGTGCCAGCAGTGAGGGCCGGGATGAAGGGGAGCAGTACTTC. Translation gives CASSEGRDEGEQYF.

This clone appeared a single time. The CDR3 reads CASSAHSGTIYNEQFF. CDR3 DNA: TGTGCCAGCAGCGCTCATTCCGGGACTATCTACAATGAGCAGTTCTTC. The V call is TRBV9, the J call TRBJ2-1, with 7 nucleotides matching TRBD2. Losses at the gene ends were 3 bases for V and 3 bases for J; bases not matched to a gene: 9. The CDR3 extends over 16 amino acids. The V gene's germline CDR1 is SGDLS and CDR2 YYNGEE.

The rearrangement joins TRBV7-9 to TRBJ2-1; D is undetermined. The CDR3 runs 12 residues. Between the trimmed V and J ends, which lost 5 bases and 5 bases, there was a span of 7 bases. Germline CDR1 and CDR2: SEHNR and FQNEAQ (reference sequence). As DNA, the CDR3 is TGTGCCAGCAGCCCCCTCGACAATGAGCAGTTCTTC. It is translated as CASSPLDNEQFF.

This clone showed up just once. The CDR3 region is CASSDGGTHNEQFF. The CDR3 DNA is TGCGCCAGCAGTGATGGCGGGACCCACAATGAGCAGTTCTTC. V and J are TRBV10-1 and TRBJ2-1; D may be TRBD2 (6 bases). Germline V gene lookup returns CDR1 WNHNN and CDR2 SYGVQD (reference sequence). This CDR3 comprises 14 residues. V lost 3 bases, J lost 5 bases, and 11 bases lay in between.

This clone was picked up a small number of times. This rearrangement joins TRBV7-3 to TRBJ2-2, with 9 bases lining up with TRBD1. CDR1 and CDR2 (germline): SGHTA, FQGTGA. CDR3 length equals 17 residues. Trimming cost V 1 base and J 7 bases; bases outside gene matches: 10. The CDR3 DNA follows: TGTGCCAGCAGCTTAATGCCGGCACAGGGGGCAGTCGGGGAGCTGTTTTTT. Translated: CASSLMPAQGAVGELFF.

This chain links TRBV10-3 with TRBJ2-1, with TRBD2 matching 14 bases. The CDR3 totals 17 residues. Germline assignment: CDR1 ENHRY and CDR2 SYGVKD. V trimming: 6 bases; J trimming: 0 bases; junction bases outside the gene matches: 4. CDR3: CAIRLGTSGSSYNEQFF. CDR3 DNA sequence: TGTGCCATCAGACTTGGGACTAGCGGGAGCTCCTACAATGAGCAGTTCTTC.

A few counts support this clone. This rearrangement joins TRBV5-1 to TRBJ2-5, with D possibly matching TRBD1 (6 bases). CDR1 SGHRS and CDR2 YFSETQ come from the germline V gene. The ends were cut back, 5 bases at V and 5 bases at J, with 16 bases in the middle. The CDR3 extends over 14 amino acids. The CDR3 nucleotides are TGCGCCAGCAGGCCTACAGGGTTCTCGGAGACCCAGTACTTC. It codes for CASRPTGFSETQYF.

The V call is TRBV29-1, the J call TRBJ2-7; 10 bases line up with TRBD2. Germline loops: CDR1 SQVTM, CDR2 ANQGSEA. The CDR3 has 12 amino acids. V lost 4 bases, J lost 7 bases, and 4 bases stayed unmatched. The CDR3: CSVVAGGWEQYF. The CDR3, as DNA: TGCAGCGTTGTAGCGGGAGGTTGGGAGCAGTACTTC.

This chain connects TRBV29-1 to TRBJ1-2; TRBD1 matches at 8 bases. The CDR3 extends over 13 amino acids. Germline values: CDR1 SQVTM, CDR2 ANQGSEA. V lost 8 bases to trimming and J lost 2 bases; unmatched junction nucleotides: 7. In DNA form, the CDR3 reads TGCAGCTTTATGACAGGGGAGAACTATGGCTACACCTTC. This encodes CSFMTGENYGYTF.

The CDR3 sequence is CASSVGADQETQYF. The DNA of the CDR3 is TGTGCCAGCAGCGTAGGGGCAGATCAAGAGACCCAGTACTTC. V is TRBV9 and J is TRBJ2-5; D remains ambiguous. CDR3 size: 14 residues. Trimming left V 0 bases short and J 2 bases short, with 8 bases between. Germline V gene lookup returns CDR1 SGDLS and CDR2 YYNGEE.

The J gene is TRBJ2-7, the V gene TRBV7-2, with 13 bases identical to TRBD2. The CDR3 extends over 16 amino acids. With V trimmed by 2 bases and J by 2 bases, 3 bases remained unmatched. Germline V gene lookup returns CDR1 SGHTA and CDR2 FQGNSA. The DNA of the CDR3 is TGTGCCAGCAGCTTATCTGGACTAGCGGGGGCCTACGAGCAGTACTTC. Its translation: CASSLSGLAGAYEQYF.

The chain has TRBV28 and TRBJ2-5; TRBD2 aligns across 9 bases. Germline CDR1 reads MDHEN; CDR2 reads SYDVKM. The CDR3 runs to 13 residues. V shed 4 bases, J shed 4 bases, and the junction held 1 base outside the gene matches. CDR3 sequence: CASSWTSVETQYF. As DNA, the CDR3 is TGTGCCAGCAGTTGGACTAGCGTAGAGACCCAGTACTTC.

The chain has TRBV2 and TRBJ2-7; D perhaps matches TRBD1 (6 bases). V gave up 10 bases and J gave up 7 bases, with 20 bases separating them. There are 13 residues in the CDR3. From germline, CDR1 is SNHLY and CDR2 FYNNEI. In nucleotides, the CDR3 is TGTGCCACCACCGGGACACCTTCCTGGGAGCAGTACTTC. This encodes CATTGTPSWEQYF. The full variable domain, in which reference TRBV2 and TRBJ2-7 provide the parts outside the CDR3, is EPEVTQTPSHQVTQMGQEVILRCVPISNHLYFYWYRQILGQKVEFLVSFYNNEISEKSEIFDDQFSVERPDGSNFTLKIRSTKLEDSAMYFCATTGTPSWEQYFGPGTRLTVT.

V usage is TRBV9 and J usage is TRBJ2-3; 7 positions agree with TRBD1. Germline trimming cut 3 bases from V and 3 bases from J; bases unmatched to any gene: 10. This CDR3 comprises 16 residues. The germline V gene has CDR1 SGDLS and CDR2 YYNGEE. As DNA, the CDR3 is TGTGCCAGCAGCGGGGGGCACGACAGGGCAACAGATACGCAGTATTTT. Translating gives CASSGGHDRATDTQYF.

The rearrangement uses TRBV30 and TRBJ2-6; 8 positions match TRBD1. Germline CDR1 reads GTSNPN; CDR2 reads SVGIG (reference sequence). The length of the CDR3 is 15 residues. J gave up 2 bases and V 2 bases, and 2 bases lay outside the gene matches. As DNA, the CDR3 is TGTGCCTGGAGTTGGACAGGGACTGGGGCCAACGTCCTGACTTTC. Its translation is CAWSWTGTGANVLTF.